The clone carrying this TCR beta chain showed up many times. As yet, its antigen is unknown. This sample is drawn from a study of blood T cells in healthy people across ages. Study results and limitations: A roughly linear age-dependent decrease characterized TCR beta diversity per million T cells.

PCR was performed a second time for about 6 to 12 cycles using a sample-barcoded 5' primer and a J-beta primer mix. A single record per CDR3 protein comes from TCRdb applying MiXCR to the 5' RACE reads. The table shows roughly 2 million distinct CDR3 sequences, with roughly 49% occurring only once. V lost 0 bases and J lost 1, with 3 bases in between. Germline-derived CDR1 and CDR2 are KGHSH and LQKENI. The CDR3 loop spans 13 amino acids. The chain carries TRBV18 and TRBJ2-5; no clear D. The source material was blood. The receptor was isolated from a woman aged 40 to 50 in good health. In DNA, the CDR3 is TGTGCCAGCTCACCACCGACCCAAGAGACCCAGTACTTC. Encoded protein: CASSPPTQETQYF.